This T cell receptor beta chain was captured by sequencing in a study of early T cells in non-severe SARS-CoV-2 infection. TCRdb redid the calling of the 5' RACE reads with MiXCR, one entry per CDR3 protein. This table holds approximately 67,000 distinct CDR3 sequences, 9.5% to 13% found once. The CDR3 spans 13 residues. CDR1 is SGDLS and CDR2 is YYNGEE in the germline V gene. V shed 0 bases and J shed 5 bases, with 6 bases lying between them. This chain joins TRBV9 and TRBJ2-1; the D is unclear. This sequence was found in an adult who was a healthcare worker with PCR-confirmed SARS-CoV-2 infection or an uninfected control (not recorded which). Input material: whole blood. This CDR3 is CASSVDVDNEQFF. The CDR3 DNA is TGTGCCAGCAGCGTAGACGTAGACAATGAGCAGTTCTTC.